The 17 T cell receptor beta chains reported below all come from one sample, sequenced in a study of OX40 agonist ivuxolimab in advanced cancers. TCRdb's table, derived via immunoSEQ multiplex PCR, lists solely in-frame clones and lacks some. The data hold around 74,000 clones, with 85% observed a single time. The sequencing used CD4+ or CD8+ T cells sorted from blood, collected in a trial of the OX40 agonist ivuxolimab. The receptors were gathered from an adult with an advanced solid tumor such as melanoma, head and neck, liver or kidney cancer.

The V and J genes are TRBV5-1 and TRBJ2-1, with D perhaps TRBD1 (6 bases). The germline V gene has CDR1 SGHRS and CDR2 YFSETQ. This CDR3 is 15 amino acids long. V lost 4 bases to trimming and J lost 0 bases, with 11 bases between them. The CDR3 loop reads CASSPRTDSYNEQFF. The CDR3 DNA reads TGCGCCAGCAGCCCGCGGACAGACTCCTACAATGAGCAGTTCTTC.

The CDR3 sequence is CASSLTPGTNYEQYF. The CDR3 bases are TGTGCCAGCAGCTTAACTCCCGGGACGAACTACGAGCAGTACTTC. V and J are TRBV11-2 and TRBJ2-7; D may be TRBD1 or TRBD2 (5 bases each). The CDR3 runs to 15 residues. V shed 2 bases and J shed 3 bases, with 14 bases lying between them. Germline CDR1 reads SGHAT; CDR2 reads FQNNGV.

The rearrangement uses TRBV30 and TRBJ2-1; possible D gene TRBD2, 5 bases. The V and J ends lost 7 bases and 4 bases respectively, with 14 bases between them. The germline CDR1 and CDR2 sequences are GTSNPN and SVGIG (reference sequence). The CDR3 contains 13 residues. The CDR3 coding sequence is TGTGCCTCCACGGCCGAGGGTTACAATGAGCAGTTCTTC. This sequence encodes CASTAEGYNEQFF.

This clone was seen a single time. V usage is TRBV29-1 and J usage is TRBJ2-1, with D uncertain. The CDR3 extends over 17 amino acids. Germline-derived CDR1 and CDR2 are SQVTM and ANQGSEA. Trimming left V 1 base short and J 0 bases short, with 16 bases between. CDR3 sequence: CSVEGGGPRGSYNEQFF. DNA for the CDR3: TGCAGCGTTGAAGGGGGTGGCCCAAGAGGCTCCTACAATGAGCAGTTCTTC.

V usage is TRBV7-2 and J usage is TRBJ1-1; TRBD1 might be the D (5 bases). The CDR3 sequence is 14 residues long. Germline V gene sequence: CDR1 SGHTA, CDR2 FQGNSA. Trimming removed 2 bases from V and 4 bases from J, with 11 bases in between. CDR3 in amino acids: CASSLSRGRTEAFF. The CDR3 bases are TGTGCCAGCAGCTTAAGTCGGGGACGCACTGAAGCTTTCTTT.

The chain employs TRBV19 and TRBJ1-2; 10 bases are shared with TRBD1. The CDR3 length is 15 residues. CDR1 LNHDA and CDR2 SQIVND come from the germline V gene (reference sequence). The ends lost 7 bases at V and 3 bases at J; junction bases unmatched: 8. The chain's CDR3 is CASNPGGQGYYGYTF. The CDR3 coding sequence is TGTGCCAGTAACCCCGGGGGACAGGGGTACTATGGCTACACCTTC.

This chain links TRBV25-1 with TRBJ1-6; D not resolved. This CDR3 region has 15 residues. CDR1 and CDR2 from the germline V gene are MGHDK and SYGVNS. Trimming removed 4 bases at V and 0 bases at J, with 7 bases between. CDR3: CASSAVSSYNSPLHF. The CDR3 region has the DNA TGTGCCAGCAGTGCCGTTAGCTCCTATAATTCACCCCTCCACTTT.

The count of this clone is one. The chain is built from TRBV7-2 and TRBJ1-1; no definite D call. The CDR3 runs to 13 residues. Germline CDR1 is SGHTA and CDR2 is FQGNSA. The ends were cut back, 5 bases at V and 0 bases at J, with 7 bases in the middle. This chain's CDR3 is CASSLHMNTEAFF. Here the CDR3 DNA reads TGTGCCAGCAGCCTCCATATGAACACTGAAGCTTTCTTT.

The CDR3 DNA reads TGTGCCAGCGCTTCAGAAGGACAAAATGAGCAGTTCTTC. It translates to CASASEGQNEQFF. The chain carries TRBV7-3 and TRBJ2-1; TRBD1 is a possible D gene (5 bases). V shed 8 bases and J shed 7 bases, with 15 bases lying between them. The CDR3 loop spans 13 amino acids. Looked up from germline, CDR1 is SGHTA and CDR2 is FQGTGA. The complete variable domain, with remaining parts taken from reference TRBV7-3 and TRBJ2-1, reads GAGVSQTPSNKVTEKGKYVELRCDPISGHTALYWYRQSLGQGPEFLIYFQGTGAADDSGLPNDRFFAVRPEGSVSTLKIQRTERGDSAVYLCASASEGQNEQFFGPGTRLTVL.

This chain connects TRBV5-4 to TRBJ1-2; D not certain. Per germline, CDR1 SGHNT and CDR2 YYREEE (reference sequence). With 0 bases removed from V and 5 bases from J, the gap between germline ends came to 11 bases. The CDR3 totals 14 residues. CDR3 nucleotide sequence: TGTGCCAGCAGCTTGGCCCCGGCCAAATATGGCTACACCTTC. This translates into CASSLAPAKYGYTF.

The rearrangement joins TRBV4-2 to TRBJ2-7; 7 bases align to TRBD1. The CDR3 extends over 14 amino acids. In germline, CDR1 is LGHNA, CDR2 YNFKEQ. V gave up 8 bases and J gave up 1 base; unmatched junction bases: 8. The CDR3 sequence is CASSRQGSSYEQYF. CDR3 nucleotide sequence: TGTGCCAGCTCCCGACAGGGCTCATCCTACGAGCAGTACTTC.

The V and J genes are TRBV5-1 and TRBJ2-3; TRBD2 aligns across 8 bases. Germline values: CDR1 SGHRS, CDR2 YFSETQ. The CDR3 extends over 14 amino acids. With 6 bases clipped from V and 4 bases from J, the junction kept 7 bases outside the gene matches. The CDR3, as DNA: TGCGCCAGCATGGCGGGGGGCATCCCAGATACGCAGTATTTT. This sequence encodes CASMAGGIPDTQYF.

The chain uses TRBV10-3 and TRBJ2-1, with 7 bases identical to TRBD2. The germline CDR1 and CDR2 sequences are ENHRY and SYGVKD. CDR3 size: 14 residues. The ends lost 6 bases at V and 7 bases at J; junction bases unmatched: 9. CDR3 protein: CAISTGGGVNEQFF. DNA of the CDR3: TGTGCCATCAGCACGGGGGGAGGGGTGAATGAGCAGTTCTTC.

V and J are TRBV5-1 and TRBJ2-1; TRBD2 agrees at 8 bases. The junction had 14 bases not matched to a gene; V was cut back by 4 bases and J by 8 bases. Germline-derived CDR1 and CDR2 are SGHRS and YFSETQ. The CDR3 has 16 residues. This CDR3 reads CASSLPTSVGGDEQFF. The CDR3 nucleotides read TGCGCCAGCAGCCTGCCGACTAGCGTAGGAGGGGATGAGCAGTTCTTC.

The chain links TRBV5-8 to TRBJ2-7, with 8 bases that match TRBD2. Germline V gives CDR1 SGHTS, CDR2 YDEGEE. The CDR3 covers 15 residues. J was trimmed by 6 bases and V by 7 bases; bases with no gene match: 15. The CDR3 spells CASLGAGGPVSEQYF. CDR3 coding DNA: TGTGCCAGCTTGGGCGCGGGGGGCCCCGTAAGCGAGCAGTACTTC. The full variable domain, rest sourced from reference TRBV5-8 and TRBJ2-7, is EAGVTQSPTHLIKTRGQQATLRCSPISGHTSVYWYQQALGLGLQFLLWYDEGEERNRGNFPPRFSGRQFPNYSSELNVNALELEDSALYLCASLGAGGPVSEQYFGPGTRLTVT.

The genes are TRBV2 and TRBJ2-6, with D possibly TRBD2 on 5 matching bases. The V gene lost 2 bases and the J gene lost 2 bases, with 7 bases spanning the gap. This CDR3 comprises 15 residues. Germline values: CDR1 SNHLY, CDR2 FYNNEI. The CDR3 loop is CASSEREPGANVLTF. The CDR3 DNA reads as TGTGCCAGCAGTGAAAGGGAGCCTGGGGCCAACGTCCTGACTTTC.

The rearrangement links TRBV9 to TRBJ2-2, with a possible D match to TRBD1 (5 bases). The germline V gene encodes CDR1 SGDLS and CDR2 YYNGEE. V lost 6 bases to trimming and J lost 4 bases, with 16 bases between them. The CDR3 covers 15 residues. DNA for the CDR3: TGTGCCAGCACCACCGGGCAGGGAAGCACCGGGGAGCTGTTTTTT. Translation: CASTTGQGSTGELFF. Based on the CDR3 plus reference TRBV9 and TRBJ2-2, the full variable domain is DSGVTQTPKHLITATGQRVTLRCSPRSGDLSVYWYQQSLDQGLQFLIQYYNGEERAKGNILERFSAQQFPDLHSELNLSSLELGDSALYFCASTTGQGSTGELFFGEGSRLTVL.